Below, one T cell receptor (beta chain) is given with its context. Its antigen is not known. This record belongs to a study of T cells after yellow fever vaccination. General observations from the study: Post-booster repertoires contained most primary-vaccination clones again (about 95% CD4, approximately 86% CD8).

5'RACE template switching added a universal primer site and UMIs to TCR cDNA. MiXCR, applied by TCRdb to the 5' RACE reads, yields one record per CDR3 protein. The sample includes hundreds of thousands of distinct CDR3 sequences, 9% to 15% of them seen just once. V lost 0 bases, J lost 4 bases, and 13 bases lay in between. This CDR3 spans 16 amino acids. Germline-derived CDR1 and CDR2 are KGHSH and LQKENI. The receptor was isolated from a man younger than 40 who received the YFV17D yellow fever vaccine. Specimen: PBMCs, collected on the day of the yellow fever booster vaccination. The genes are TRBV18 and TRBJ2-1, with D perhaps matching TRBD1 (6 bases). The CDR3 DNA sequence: TGTGCCAGCTCACCACCGATTCCAGGGGCGTACAATGAGCAGTTCTTC. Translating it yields CASSPPIPGAYNEQFF.